This T cell receptor beta chain was sequenced during a study of cytomegalovirus exposure and HLA in healthy donors. As for the study in general: When 300 to 500 donors were genotyped, over 80% of them were found to fall in the Caucasian-associated ancestry cluster. Study results and limitations: CMV serostatus was the only recorded immune exposure for donors. Three chains tied to CMV proved CMV antigen-specific in vitro.

The CDR3 runs 16 residues. Germline CDR1 is SSHAT and CDR2 is FNYEAQ (reference sequence). The PCR was carried out with 60 Vbeta primers and 13 Jbeta primers. Assay used: immunoSEQ multiplex PCR; TCRdb lists only in-frame clones, some missing. Here the sample spans roughly 100,000 clones, about four fifths being singletons. As concerns this clone: Its antigen is not identified. At one of its ends the junction is not consistent with the germline gene, which may arise from a read error.

The origin of this receptor is a man in his fifties in good health and CMV-seronegative. The chain uses TRBV7-7 and TRBJ2-5, with TRBD2 matching over 10 bases. Sequencing input: PBMCs. The CDR3 reads CASSLGALAGEETQYF. In nucleotides, the CDR3 is TGTGCTAGCAGCTTAGGGGCCCTAGCGGGAGAGGAGACCCAGTACTTC.